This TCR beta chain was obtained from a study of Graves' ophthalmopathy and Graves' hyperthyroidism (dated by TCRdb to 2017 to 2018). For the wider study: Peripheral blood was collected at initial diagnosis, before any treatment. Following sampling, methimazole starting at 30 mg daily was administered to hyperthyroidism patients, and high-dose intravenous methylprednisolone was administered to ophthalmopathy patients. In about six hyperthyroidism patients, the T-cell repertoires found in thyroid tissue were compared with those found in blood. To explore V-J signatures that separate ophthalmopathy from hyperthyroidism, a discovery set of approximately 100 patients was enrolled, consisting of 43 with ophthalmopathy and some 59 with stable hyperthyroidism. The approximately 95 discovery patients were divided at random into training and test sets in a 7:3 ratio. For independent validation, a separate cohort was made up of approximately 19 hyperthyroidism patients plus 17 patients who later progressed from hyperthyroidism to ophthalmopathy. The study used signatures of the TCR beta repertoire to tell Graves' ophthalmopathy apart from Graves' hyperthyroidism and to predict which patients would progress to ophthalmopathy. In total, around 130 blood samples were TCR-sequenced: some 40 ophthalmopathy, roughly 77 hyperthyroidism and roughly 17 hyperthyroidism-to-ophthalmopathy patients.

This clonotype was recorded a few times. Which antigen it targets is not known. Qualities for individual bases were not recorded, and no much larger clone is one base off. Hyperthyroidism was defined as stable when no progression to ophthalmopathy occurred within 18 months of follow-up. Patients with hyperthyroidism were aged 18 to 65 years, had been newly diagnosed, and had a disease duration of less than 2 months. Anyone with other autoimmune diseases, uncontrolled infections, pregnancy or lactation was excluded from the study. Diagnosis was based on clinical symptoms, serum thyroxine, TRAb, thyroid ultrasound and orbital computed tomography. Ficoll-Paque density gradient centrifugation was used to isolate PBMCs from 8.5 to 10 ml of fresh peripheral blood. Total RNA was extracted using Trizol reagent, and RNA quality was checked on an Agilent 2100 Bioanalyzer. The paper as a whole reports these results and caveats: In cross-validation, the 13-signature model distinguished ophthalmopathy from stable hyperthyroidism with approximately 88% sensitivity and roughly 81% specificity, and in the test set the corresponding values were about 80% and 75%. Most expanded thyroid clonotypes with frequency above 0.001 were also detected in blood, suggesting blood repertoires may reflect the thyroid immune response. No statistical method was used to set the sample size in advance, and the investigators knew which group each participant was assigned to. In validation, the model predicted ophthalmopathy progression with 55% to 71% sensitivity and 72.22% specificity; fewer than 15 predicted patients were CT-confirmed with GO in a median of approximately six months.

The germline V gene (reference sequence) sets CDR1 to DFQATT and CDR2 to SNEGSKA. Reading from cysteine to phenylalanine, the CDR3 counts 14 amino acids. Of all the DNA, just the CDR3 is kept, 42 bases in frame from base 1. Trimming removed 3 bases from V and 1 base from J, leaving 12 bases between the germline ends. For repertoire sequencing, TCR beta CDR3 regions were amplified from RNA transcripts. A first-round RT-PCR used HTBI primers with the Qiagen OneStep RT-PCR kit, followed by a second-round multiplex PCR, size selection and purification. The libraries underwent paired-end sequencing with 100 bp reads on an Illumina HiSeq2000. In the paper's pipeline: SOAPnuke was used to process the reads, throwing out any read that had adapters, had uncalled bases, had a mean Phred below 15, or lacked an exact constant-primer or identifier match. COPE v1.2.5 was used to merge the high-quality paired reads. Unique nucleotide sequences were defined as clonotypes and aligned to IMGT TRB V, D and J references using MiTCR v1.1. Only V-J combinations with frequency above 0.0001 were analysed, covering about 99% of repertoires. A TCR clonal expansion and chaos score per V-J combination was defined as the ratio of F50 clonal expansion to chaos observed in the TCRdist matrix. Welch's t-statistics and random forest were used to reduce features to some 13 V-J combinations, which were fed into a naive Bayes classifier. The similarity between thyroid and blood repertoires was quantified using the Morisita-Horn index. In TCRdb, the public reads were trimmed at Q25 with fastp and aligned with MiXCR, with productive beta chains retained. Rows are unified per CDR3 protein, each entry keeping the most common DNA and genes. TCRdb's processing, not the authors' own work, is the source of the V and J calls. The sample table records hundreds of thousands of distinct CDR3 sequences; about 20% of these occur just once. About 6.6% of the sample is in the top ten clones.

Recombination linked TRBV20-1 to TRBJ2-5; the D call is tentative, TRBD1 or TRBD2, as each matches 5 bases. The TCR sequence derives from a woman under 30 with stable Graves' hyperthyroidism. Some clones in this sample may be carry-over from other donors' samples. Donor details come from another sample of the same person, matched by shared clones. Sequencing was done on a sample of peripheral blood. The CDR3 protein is CSARGGGPQETQYF. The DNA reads TGCAGTGCTAGGGGTGGGGGTCCCCAAGAGACCCAGTACTTC.